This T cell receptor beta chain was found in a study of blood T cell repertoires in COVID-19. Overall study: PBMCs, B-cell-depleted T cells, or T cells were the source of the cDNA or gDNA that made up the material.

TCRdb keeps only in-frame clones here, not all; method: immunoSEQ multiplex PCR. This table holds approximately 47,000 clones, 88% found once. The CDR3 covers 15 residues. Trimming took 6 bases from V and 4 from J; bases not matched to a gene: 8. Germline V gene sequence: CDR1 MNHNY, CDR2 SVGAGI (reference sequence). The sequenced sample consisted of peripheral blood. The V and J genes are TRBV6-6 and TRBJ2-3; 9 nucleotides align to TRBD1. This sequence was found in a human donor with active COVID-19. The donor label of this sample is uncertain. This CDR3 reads CASRTGTGLPDTQYF. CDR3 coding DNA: TGTGCCAGCAGAACCGGGACAGGGCTTCCAGATACGCAGTATTTT.